This TCR beta chain was recovered during a study of blood T cell repertoires in COVID-19. Per germline, CDR1 MNHEY and CDR2 SMNVEV (reference sequence). The ends lost 8 bases at V and 0 bases at J; junction bases unmatched: 10. This CDR3 has 16 amino acids. Generated by immunoSEQ multiplex PCR, the TCRdb table keeps only in-frame clones and is missing some. The sample includes about 86,000 clones, under 85% seen only once; the top ten take approximately 11%. The clonotype comes from a man between 65 and 85 years old with acute or convalescent COVID-19. Sequenced input: peripheral blood. The chain joins TRBV27 to TRBJ1-5; 7 bases line up with TRBD1. The DNA for the CDR3 is TGTGCCAGCGGGCCCTGGACAGGAGATAGCAATCAGCCCCAGCATTTT. Translated: CASGPWTGDSNQPQHF.